Below are 32 T cell receptor beta chains sequenced from a single sample in a study of cytomegalovirus exposure and HLA in healthy donors. Clones were sequenced by immunoSEQ multiplex PCR, and TCRdb holds only the in-frame ones, with some missing. The sample records a few hundred thousand clones, around 87% being singletons. The sample was PBMCs. These receptors were obtained from a woman aged 18-35 years in good health and CMV-seronegative.

The chain has TRBV14 and TRBJ1-2; 11 bases fit TRBD1. This CDR3 has 20 amino acids. Per the germline V gene, CDR1 is SGHDN and CDR2 is FVKESK. J lost 4 bases, V lost 0 bases, and 16 bases had no gene match. This CDR3 reads CASSQEGWRTGGELAYGYTF. Here the CDR3 DNA reads TGTGCCAGCAGCCAAGAGGGTTGGAGGACAGGGGGCGAACTAGCCTATGGCTACACCTTC.

V and J are TRBV6-5 and TRBJ2-7; maybe TRBD2 (7 bases). V dropped 7 bases and J dropped 2 bases, with 15 bases sitting between them. This CDR3 comprises 14 residues. The germline V gene has CDR1 MNHEY and CDR2 SVGAGI. The CDR3 DNA reads TGTGCCAGCACCCGGGGGGCGGGGGCCTACGAGCAGTACTTC. It is translated as CASTRGAGAYEQYF.

The rearrangement uses TRBV28 and TRBJ2-1, with D possibly matching TRBD1 (5 bases). The germline V gene has CDR1 MDHEN and CDR2 SYDVKM. This CDR3 is built from 12 residues. With 6 bases removed from V and 10 bases from J, the gap between germline ends came to 13 bases. CDR3 protein: CASSPRGSEQFF. DNA for the CDR3: TGTGCCAGCAGCCCTAGGGGAAGCGAGCAGTTCTTC.

The rearrangement links TRBV4-2 to TRBJ2-1; TRBD2 matches 9 bases. The CDR3 extends over 18 amino acids. Trimming at V came to 1 base and at J to 0 bases, leaving 7 bases not matched to a gene. Germline V gene data show CDR1 as LGHNA and CDR2 as YNFKEQ. CDR3: CASSQVSLAGDSYNEQFF. The CDR3 DNA reads as TGTGCCAGCAGCCAAGTCTCCTTAGCGGGAGACTCCTACAATGAGCAGTTCTTC.

This sequence joins TRBV4-3 and TRBJ2-7; 10 bases align to TRBD2. CDR1 and CDR2 from the germline V gene are LGHNA and YSLEER. This CDR3 contains 15 residues. Germline trimming cut 1 base from V and 6 bases from J; bases unmatched to any gene: 6. The CDR3 bases are TGCGCCAGCAGCCAAGGTTCTAGCGGGAGCGGCGAGCAGTACTTC. This translates into CASSQGSSGSGEQYF.

With regard to this clone: Other DNA variants within this sample encode the same CDR3. This chain joins TRBV9 and TRBJ2-7; perhaps TRBD2 as D (6 bases). CDR1 is SGDLS, CDR2 YYNGEE, per germline. Trimming took off 0 bases at V and 5 bases at J, with 9 bases between the two ends. CDR3 size: 13 residues. The CDR3 DNA reads as TGTGCCAGCAGCGTAGTGTCGGGGGACGAGCAGTACTTC. Protein: CASSVVSGDEQYF. Full variable domain (outside the CDR3, taken from reference TRBV9 and TRBJ2-7): DSGVTQTPKHLITATGQRVTLRCSPRSGDLSVYWYQQSLDQGLQFLIQYYNGEERAKGNILERFSAQQFPDLHSELNLSSLELGDSALYFCASSVVSGDEQYFGPGTRLTVT.

V gene TRBV27 combines with J gene TRBJ1-5, with D possibly being TRBD1 (5 bases). CDR1 and CDR2 (germline): MNHEY, SMNVEV (reference sequence). Trimming stripped 2 bases from V and 5 bases from J, with 7 bases between. The CDR3 length is 13 residues. The CDR3 nucleotides read TGTGCCAGCAGTTTAAACAGGCATCAGCCCCAGCATTTT. Translation: CASSLNRHQPQHF.

The chain has TRBV28 and TRBJ2-5; D gene uncertain. Trimming removed 9 bases at V and 1 base at J, with 6 bases between. The length of the CDR3 is 11 residues. CDR1 is MDHEN and CDR2 is SYDVKM in the germline V gene. For the CDR3, the DNA is TGTGCCAGTGGTAGCCAAGAGACCCAGTACTTC. Amino acid sequence: CASGSQETQYF.

The gene calls are TRBV7-3 and TRBJ2-5; no firm D call. The V gene's germline CDR1 is SGHTA and CDR2 FQGTGA. V gave up 5 bases and J gave up 5 bases, with 9 bases separating them. CDR3 length: 12 residues. The CDR3 is CASSRPGETQYF. The CDR3 nucleotides are TGTGCCAGCAGCCGCCCCGGGGAGACCCAGTACTTC.

This clone has just one count. The rearrangement joins TRBV2 to TRBJ2-1, with 9 bases lining up with TRBD2. Per germline, CDR1 SNHLY and CDR2 FYNNEI. CDR3 length: 13 residues. V was clipped by 8 bases and J by 4 bases; unmatched bases: 3. The CDR3 DNA follows: TGTGCCAGCGGGACTAGCCGATACAATGAGCAGTTCTTC. Protein sequence: CASGTSRYNEQFF.

The rearrangement uses TRBV6-1 and TRBJ1-2, with D perhaps matching TRBD1 (5 bases). Trimming removed 1 base from V and 4 bases from J, with 13 bases in between. Germline V lookup: CDR1 MNHNS, CDR2 SASEGT. CDR3 length: 15 amino acids. As DNA, the CDR3 is TGTGCCAGCAGTGAAGGGTGGACATTCCCCTATGGCTACACCTTC. Its protein is CASSEGWTFPYGYTF.

V usage is TRBV27 and J usage is TRBJ1-1; 12 nucleotides agree with TRBD1. The CDR3 contains 17 residues. V lost 4 bases, J lost 0 bases, and 6 bases stayed unmatched. Germline CDR1 is MNHEY and CDR2 is SMNVEV (reference sequence). The CDR3 DNA is TGTGCCAGCAGTTCTTTTGGGACAGGGGGCCTGAACACTGAAGCTTTCTTT. Translation gives CASSSFGTGGLNTEAFF.

V gene TRBV28 combines with J gene TRBJ2-7; 9 bases match TRBD2. The CDR3 runs to 15 residues. V lost 3 bases, J lost 4 bases, and 7 bases stayed unmatched. Germline lookup yields CDR1 MDHEN and CDR2 SYDVKM. For the CDR3, the DNA is TGTGCCAGCAGTTTTCTAGCGGGAATCGGATACGAGCAGTACTTC. It codes for CASSFLAGIGYEQYF.

The rearrangement joins TRBV29-1 to TRBJ2-1, with 15 bases lining up with TRBD2. There are 15 residues in the CDR3. The germline CDR1 and CDR2 sequences are SQVTM and ANQGSEA. V was clipped by 4 bases and J by 6 bases; unmatched bases: 4. The CDR3 loop is CSVVGLAGGRNEQFF. Here the CDR3 DNA reads TGCAGCGTTGTGGGACTAGCGGGAGGTCGCAATGAGCAGTTCTTC.

The chain has TRBV6-5 and TRBJ1-5; 8 bases map to TRBD1. The CDR3 has 16 residues. Germline CDR1 and CDR2: MNHEY and SVGAGI. Trimming at V came to 4 bases and at J to 4 bases, leaving 9 bases not matched to a gene. CDR3 DNA sequence: TGTGCCAGCAGTTCCCTAGCCGGGACAGGTAATCAGCCCCAGCATTTT. Amino acid sequence: CASSSLAGTGNQPQHF.

With regard to this clone: At the DNA level, this CDR3 is encoded by other sequences in the same sample as well. CDR3 loop: CASSYSGSSYNEQFF. For the CDR3, the DNA is TGCGCCAGCAGCTATAGCGGTAGCTCCTACAATGAGCAGTTCTTC. The V gene is TRBV5-1, the J gene TRBJ2-1, with D tentatively TRBD2 (6 bases). V was shortened by 3 bases and J by 0 bases, with 10 bases between the two germline ends. This CDR3 is built from 15 residues. The germline V gene encodes CDR1 SGHRS and CDR2 YFSETQ.

The V gene is TRBV6-5, the J gene TRBJ1-4; D is unclear. Trimming shortened V by 2 bases and J by 10 bases, and 5 bases separated the two germline ends. The germline gives CDR1 MNHEY, CDR2 SVGAGI. This CDR3 is 11 amino acids long. In nucleotides, the CDR3 is TGTGCCAGCAGTTACGCGGGAAAACTGTTTTTT. The encoded protein is CASSYAGKLFF.

V usage is TRBV6-5 and J usage is TRBJ2-7; D ambiguous. Germline V CDR1 and CDR2: MNHEY, SVGAGI. The CDR3 runs 11 residues. The V end was cut by 6 bases, the J end by 9 bases, with 12 bases between. CDR3 residues: CASSHSFGQYF. In nucleotides, the CDR3 is TGTGCCAGCAGCCATTCTTTCGGGCAGTACTTC.

The chain links TRBV9 to TRBJ1-3; D is possibly TRBD1 (6 bases). Trimming removed 0 bases at V and 3 bases at J, with 10 bases between. There are 15 residues in the CDR3. Per germline, CDR1 SGDLS and CDR2 YYNGEE. The CDR3 region has the DNA TGTGCCAGCAGCGTAGACCCAGGGGTTGGAAACACCATATATTTT. It yields the protein CASSVDPGVGNTIYF.

This chain links TRBV4-3 with TRBJ2-7; 7 bases fit TRBD1. Germline loops: CDR1 LGHNA, CDR2 YSLEER. There are 14 residues in the CDR3. Trimming took 3 bases from V and 3 from J; bases not matched to a gene: 5. The CDR3 DNA reads as TGCGCCAGCAGCCAGGAAACAGGGGACTACGAGCAGTACTTC. As protein: CASSQETGDYEQYF.

The CDR3, as DNA: TGTGCCAGCAGTTTAAGACAGTCGGACTATGGCTACACCTTC. Translating gives CASSLRQSDYGYTF. This rearrangement joins TRBV28 to TRBJ1-2, with D maybe TRBD1 (5 bases). Trimming cost V 2 bases and J 3 bases, with 10 bases left between them. The CDR3 consists of 14 residues. Germline V gene sequence: CDR1 MDHEN, CDR2 SYDVKM.

The chain uses TRBV19 and TRBJ1-1; D ambiguous. CDR1 is LNHDA and CDR2 is SQIVND in the germline V gene (reference sequence). V was pared by 3 bases and J by 0 bases, with 14 bases between. This CDR3 spans 16 amino acids. The CDR3 is CASSIGRGGMNTEAFF. The CDR3 nucleotides are TGTGCCAGTAGTATTGGTCGCGGAGGGATGAACACTGAAGCTTTCTTT.

V gene TRBV27 combines with J gene TRBJ2-7; TRBD1 agrees at 7 bases. After removal of 6 bases from V and 1 base from J, the junction contained 12 bases not matched to a gene. This CDR3 spans 16 amino acids. The germline V gene has CDR1 MNHEY and CDR2 SMNVEV (reference sequence). The CDR3 sequence is CASSSNPGTVSYEQYF. The CDR3 DNA follows: TGTGCCAGCAGCTCAAACCCCGGGACAGTATCCTACGAGCAGTACTTC.

The gene calls are TRBV18 and TRBJ2-1; 9 bases line up with TRBD1. This CDR3 is 13 amino acids long. Trimming cost V 8 bases and J 6 bases; bases outside gene matches: 5. CDR1 and CDR2 (germline): KGHSH, LQKENI. Written as DNA, the CDR3 is TGTGCCAGCGCAATGGACAGGGGCAATGAGCAGTTCTTC. It specifies CASAMDRGNEQFF.

The chain has TRBV30 and TRBJ1-4; TRBD1 agrees at 8 bases. This CDR3 comprises 14 residues. With V trimmed by 3 bases and J by 7 bases, 7 bases remained unmatched. Germline CDR1 and CDR2: GTSNPN and SVGIG (reference sequence). This CDR3 is CAWSRGQGTEKLFF. The CDR3 DNA is TGTGCCTGGAGCCGCGGACAGGGTACTGAAAAACTGTTTTTT.

The chain links TRBV2 to TRBJ1-1; 9 bases fit TRBD1. The length of the CDR3 is 15 residues. Per germline, CDR1 SNHLY and CDR2 FYNNEI. The V segment lost 7 bases and the J segment 0 bases; nucleotides outside the gene matches: 6. The DNA of the CDR3 is TGTGCCAGCAAGATTGGACAGGGGATGAACACTGAAGCTTTCTTT. This translates into CASKIGQGMNTEAFF.

J is TRBJ2-7 and V is TRBV11-2, with 8 bases matching TRBD2. The CDR3 totals 15 residues. CDR1 is SGHAT, CDR2 FQNNGV, per germline. Trimming took 5 bases from V and 5 from J; bases not matched to a gene: 11. This CDR3 reads CASSPKGLGEHEQYF. CDR3 coding DNA: TGTGCCAGCAGCCCCAAGGGACTAGGGGAGCACGAGCAGTACTTC.

The rearrangement links TRBV19 to TRBJ2-6; D call uncertain. Between the trimmed V and J ends, which lost 3 bases and 6 bases, there was a span of 12 bases. Germline assignment: CDR1 LNHDA and CDR2 SQIVND (reference sequence). The CDR3 totals 15 residues. The CDR3 nucleotides read TGTGCCAGTAGTATTGGTGGCAACGTGGCCAACGTCCTGACTTTC. Its protein is CASSIGGNVANVLTF.

The CDR3 is CASSQGANNQPQHF. The CDR3 DNA sequence: TGTGCCAGCAGCCAGGGCGCGAACAATCAGCCCCAGCATTTT. This chain links TRBV5-4 with TRBJ1-5; TRBD1 might be the D (5 bases). Per germline, CDR1 SGHNT and CDR2 YYREEE (reference sequence). This CDR3 is built from 14 residues. V lost 4 bases and J lost 3, with 11 bases in between.

This chain uses TRBV5-1 with TRBJ1-4, with 7 bases matching TRBD1. Germline CDR1 is SGHRS and CDR2 is YFSETQ. With V trimmed by 0 bases and J by 0 bases, 14 bases remained unmatched. The CDR3 loop spans 20 amino acids. The CDR3 coding sequence is TGCGCCAGCAGCTTGGTTACCAGGGCCAGGGGGGTTGCAACTAATGAAAAACTGTTTTTT. Translated: CASSLVTRARGVATNEKLFF.

The V and J genes are TRBV2 and TRBJ1-1, with D possibly being TRBD1 (6 bases). The germline V gene encodes CDR1 SNHLY and CDR2 FYNNEI. V gave up 4 bases and J gave up 11 bases, with 11 bases separating them. This CDR3 is built from 11 residues. The DNA of the CDR3 is TGTGCCAGCAGTGGACAGGCGCCGGCTTTCTTT. It specifies CASSGQAPAFF. The full variable domain, completed using reference TRBV2 and TRBJ1-1, is EPEVTQTPSHQVTQMGQEVILRCVPISNHLYFYWYRQILGQKVEFLVSFYNNEISEKSEIFDDQFSVERPDGSNFTLKIRSTKLEDSAMYFCASSGQAPAFFGQGTRLTVV.

The chain uses TRBV4-1 and TRBJ2-7; TRBD1 aligns across 9 bases. The CDR3 is 16 residues long. J gave up 3 bases and V 4 bases, and 10 bases lay outside the gene matches. Germline CDR1 MGHRA, CDR2 YSYEKL. CDR3: CASSLMGGQGGYEQYF. CDR3 bases: TGCGCCAGCAGCCTCATGGGGGGACAGGGAGGCTACGAGCAGTACTTC.